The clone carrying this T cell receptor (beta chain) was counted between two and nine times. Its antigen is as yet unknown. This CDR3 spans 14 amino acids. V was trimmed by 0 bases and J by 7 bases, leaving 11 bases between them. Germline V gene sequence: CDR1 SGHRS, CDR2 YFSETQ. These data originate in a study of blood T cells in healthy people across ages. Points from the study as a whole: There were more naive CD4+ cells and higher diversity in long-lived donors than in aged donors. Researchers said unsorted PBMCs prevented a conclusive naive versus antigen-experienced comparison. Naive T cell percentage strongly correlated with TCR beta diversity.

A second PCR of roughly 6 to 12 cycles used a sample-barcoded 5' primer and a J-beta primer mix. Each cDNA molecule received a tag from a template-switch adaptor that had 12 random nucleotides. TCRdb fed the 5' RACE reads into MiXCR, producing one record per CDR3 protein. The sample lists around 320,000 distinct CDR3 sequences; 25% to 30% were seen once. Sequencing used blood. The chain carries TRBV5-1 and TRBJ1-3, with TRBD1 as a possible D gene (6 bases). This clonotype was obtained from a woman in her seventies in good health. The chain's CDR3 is CASSLGQGSNTIYF. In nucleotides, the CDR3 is TGCGCCAGCAGCTTGGGCCAGGGGTCGAACACCATATATTTT.